This passage covers 23 T cell receptor beta chains from one sample sequenced in a study of T cells in Graves' hyperthyroidism and ophthalmopathy. Template material for amplifying TCR beta CDR3 regions consisted of RNA transcripts. The TCR CDR3 was amplified in a first-round RT-PCR using the HTBI primer set. TCRdb passed the multiplex PCR reads through MiXCR, listing each CDR3 protein once. The sample contains roughly 700,000 distinct CDR3 sequences, approximately 40% of which appear only once. Sequences were obtained from blood. The source of these receptors is a woman aged 40 to 55 with Graves' hyperthyroidism.

The chain carries TRBV24-1 and TRBJ2-7; D unclear. Germline CDR1 reads KGHDR; CDR2 reads SFDVKD. V was shortened by 3 bases and J by 2 bases, with 10 bases between the two germline ends. The CDR3 sequence is 14 residues long. CDR3 loop: CATSDPRGPYEQYF. The CDR3 nucleotides are TGTGCCACCAGTGATCCCCGCGGCCCCTACGAGCAGTACTTC.

This clonotype was counted at least ten times. V gene TRBV7-9 combines with J gene TRBJ1-1; no clear D gene. The CDR3 is made up of 14 amino acids. From germline, CDR1 is SEHNR and CDR2 FQNEAQ (reference sequence). Trimming cost V 0 bases and J 0 bases, with 5 bases left between them. This chain's CDR3 is CASSLAAVNTEAFF. Written as DNA, the CDR3 is TGTGCCAGCAGCTTAGCTGCGGTGAACACTGAAGCTTTCTTT.

J is TRBJ1-6 and V is TRBV6-6, with TRBD1 matching over 9 bases. Unmatched junction bases numbered 14, after V lost 6 bases and J lost 14 bases. The V gene's germline CDR1 is MNHNY and CDR2 SVGAGI (reference sequence). This CDR3 is built from 15 residues. CDR3 loop: CASRVTGTGRSALHF. CDR3 DNA sequence: TGTGCCAGCAGAGTAACCGGGACAGGGAGGTCCGCCCTCCACTTT.

V is TRBV20-1 and J is TRBJ2-5, with D perhaps being TRBD1 or TRBD2 (6 bases each). The CDR3 has 13 residues. CDR1 and CDR2 from the germline V gene are DFQATT and SNEGSKA (reference sequence). The CDR3 region is CCTNLGAGETQYF. The CDR3 DNA reads TGCTGTACCAACCTGGGGGCGGGGGAGACCCAGTACTTC.

In its sample, this clonotype was seen many times. The genes are TRBV7-9 and TRBJ1-4; 7 positions match TRBD1. Germline-derived CDR1 and CDR2 are SEHNR and FQNEAQ (reference sequence). V shed 0 bases, J shed 5 bases, and the junction held 0 bases outside the gene matches. The CDR3 loop spans 14 amino acids. Here the CDR3 DNA reads TGTGCCAGCAGCTTAGCGGGACAGAATGAAAAACTGTTTTTT. Translation: CASSLAGQNEKLFF. The variable domain in full, with the rest retrieved from reference TRBV7-9 and TRBJ1-4, is DTGVSQNPRHKITKRGQNVTFRCDPISEHNRLYWYRQTLGQGPEFLTYFQNEAQLEKSRLLSDRFSAERPKGSFSTLEIQRTEQGDSAMYLCASSLAGQNEKLFFGSGTQLSVL.

The chain combines TRBV7-2 with TRBJ2-7, with 7 bases identical to TRBD1. Germline V gives CDR1 SGHTA, CDR2 FQGNSA. The CDR3 is 15 residues long. Germline trimming cut 3 bases from V and 5 bases from J; bases unmatched to any gene: 10. Here the CDR3 reads CASSFVTGERNEQYF. Here the CDR3 DNA reads TGTGCCAGCAGCTTTGTCACAGGGGAAAGGAACGAGCAGTACTTC.

This clonotype was counted a few times. This chain connects TRBV12-3 or TRBV12-4 to TRBJ1-2; D is unresolved. The CDR3 covers 15 residues. The V gene lost 9 bases and the J gene lost 3 bases, with 20 bases spanning the gap. CDR3 in amino acids: CASGPFKLRDYGYTF. In DNA form, the CDR3 reads TGTGCCAGTGGTCCTTTTAAGTTGCGGGACTATGGCTACACCTTC.

This clonotype was observed a few times. The chain links TRBV7-2 to TRBJ1-5; weak D call: TRBD1 (6 bases). Trimming pared 1 base from V and 6 bases from J, leaving 10 bases between. From germline, CDR1 is SGHTA and CDR2 FQGNSA. This CDR3 has 14 residues. The CDR3 sequence is CASSLVGGGQPQHF. CDR3 nucleotide sequence: TGTGCCAGCAGCTTAGTGGGGGGCGGTCAGCCCCAGCATTTT.

This CDR3 reads CAISETGVGSPLHF. CDR3 sequence (DNA): TGTGCCATCAGCGAAACAGGGGTTGGTTCACCCCTCCACTTT. V gene TRBV10-3 combines with J gene TRBJ1-6; 7 bases match TRBD1. V trimming: 6 bases; J trimming: 9 bases; junction bases outside the gene matches: 8. This CDR3 region has 14 residues. Germline-derived CDR1 and CDR2 are ENHRY and SYGVKD.

This chain links TRBV7-9 with TRBJ2-3, with 10 bases that match TRBD2. The trim removed 5 bases at V and 5 bases at J, leaving 7 bases unmatched. In germline, CDR1 is SEHNR, CDR2 FQNEAQ (reference sequence). This CDR3 is built from 15 residues. The CDR3 DNA sequence: TGTGCCAGCAGCACAGGACTAGCGGCCGAAGATACGCAGTATTTT. Amino acids: CASSTGLAAEDTQYF.

The V call is TRBV29-1, the J call TRBJ2-2; weak D call: TRBD2 (5 bases). Germline CDR1 SQVTM, CDR2 ANQGSEA. V gave up 0 bases and J gave up 17 bases, with 28 bases separating them. This CDR3 spans 16 amino acids. This CDR3 is CSVEDEAERTPGSRFF. In DNA form, the CDR3 reads TGCAGCGTTGAAGATGAGGCGGAGCGAACACCGGGGAGCCGTTTTTTT.

In the case of this clonotype: A read error may account for a junction end that differs from germline. This chain joins TRBV6-5 and TRBJ1-1; D is perhaps TRBD1 (5 bases). There are 13 residues in the CDR3. Germline CDR1 MNHEY, CDR2 SVGAGI. CDR3 in DNA: TGTGCCAGCACTCGGGCGGGGGGGACTGAAGCTTTCTTC. It translates to CASTRAGGTEAFF.

This clonotype was recorded many times. The V call is TRBV5-8, the J call TRBJ1-2, with unresolved D. CDR1 is SGHTS, CDR2 YDEGEE, per germline. The CDR3 sequence is 12 residues long. The V and J ends lost 2 bases and 5 bases respectively, with 7 bases between them. The CDR3 sequence is CASSFRRYGYTF. CDR3 coding DNA: TGTGCCAGCAGCTTCAGGCGATATGGCTACACCTTC.

The genes are TRBV12-3 or TRBV12-4 and TRBJ1-1; D not resolved. The CDR3 spans 15 residues. V was cut by 6 bases and J by 0 bases, with 14 bases left in between. The CDR3 loop is CASSSRATVNTEAFF. The CDR3 coding sequence is TGTGCCAGCAGCTCGAGAGCTACAGTGAACACTGAAGCTTTCTTT.

The sample holds one count of this clonotype. It is likely a read error, because the conserved phenylalanine at the end of the CDR3 is missing. The V gene is TRBV19, the J gene TRBJ2-7, with 7 bases aligning to TRBD1. The germline gives CDR1 LNHDA, CDR2 SQIVND (reference sequence). The CDR3 is made up of 17 amino acids. With V trimmed by 5 bases and J by 2 bases, 15 bases remained unmatched. CDR3 sequence reads: CASSAGSGTDNTYEQYL. As DNA, the CDR3 is TGTGCCAGTAGTGCTGGATCCGGGACAGATAATACCTACGAGCAGTACCTC.

This clonotype was recorded only once. The chain is built from TRBV12-3 or TRBV12-4 and TRBJ1-1, with 9 positions matching TRBD1. V was clipped by 4 bases and J by 8 bases; unmatched bases: 2. This CDR3 has 12 amino acids. The chain's CDR3 is CASSWGTGEAFF. CDR3 nucleotide sequence: TGTGCCAGCAGTTGGGGGACAGGGGAAGCTTTCTTT.

The CDR3 spells CASSETAVGDTEAFF. The CDR3 bases are TGTGCCAGTAGCGAGACAGCGGTCGGGGACACTGAAGCTTTCTTT. The chain links TRBV19 to TRBJ1-1; tentative D call: TRBD1 (5 bases). CDR3 length: 15 amino acids. V lost 6 bases, J lost 3 bases, and 17 bases lay in between. Germline loops: CDR1 LNHDA, CDR2 SQIVND (reference sequence).

There are many counts of this clonotype. The DNA of the CDR3 is TGTGCCAGCAGTGAGGGACAGGGGAACACTGAAGCTTTCTTT. Its translation: CASSEGQGNTEAFF. V is TRBV2 and J is TRBJ1-1; TRBD1 matches at 9 bases. CDR3 length equals 14 residues. J lost 1 base, V lost 3 bases, and 0 bases had no gene match. Looked up from germline, CDR1 is SNHLY and CDR2 is FYNNEI.

The rearrangement joins TRBV6-2 or TRBV6-3 to TRBJ2-7; D gene ambiguous. Germline CDR1 reads MNHEY; CDR2 reads SVGEGT. The CDR3 runs to 12 residues. V lost 0 bases and J lost 5, with 5 bases in between. The CDR3 nucleotides read TGTGCCAGCAGTTACTCCCAGGACGAGCAGTACTTC. Translating it yields CASSYSQDEQYF.

This clonotype appeared many times. The rearrangement links TRBV24-1 to TRBJ1-1; D is possibly TRBD1 (6 bases). The V end was cut by 4 bases, the J end by 1 base, with 9 bases between. CDR1 is KGHDR, CDR2 SFDVKD, per germline. The CDR3 loop spans 14 amino acids. CDR3: CATSEGHSNTEAFF. CDR3 bases: TGTGCCACCAGTGAGGGACATTCGAACACTGAAGCTTTCTTT.

As for this clonotype: A read error is likely, as this CDR3 ends without the conserved phenylalanine or tryptophan. The DNA is omitted, as the CDR3 cannot be located on it reliably, and the CDR3 follows TCRdb's listing. J is TRBJ1-3 and V is TRBV7-9; TRBD1, the table's D call, lacks a check against the DNA. Looked up from germline, CDR1 is SEHNR and CDR2 is FQNEAQ (reference sequence). The CDR3 is 10 amino acids long, termini counted. The CDR3 protein is CASSPGQGLL.

With respect to this clonotype: This may stem from a read error, because a much larger clone lies one nucleotide away. CDR3 sequence (DNA): TGTGCCGGCAGCGCCGGGACAGGCCTTTCCTACGAGCAGTACTTC. Encoded protein: CAGSAGTGLSYEQYF. The V call is TRBV9, the J call TRBJ2-7; 8 nucleotides match TRBD1. The CDR3 sequence is 15 residues long. Germline CDR1 and CDR2: SGDLS and YYNGEE. The entire variable domain, with the rest obtained from reference TRBV9 and TRBJ2-7, is as follows: DSGVTQTPKHLITATGQRVTLRCSPRSGDLSVYWYQQSLDQGLQFLIQYYNGEERAKGNILERFSAQQFPDLHSELNLSSLELGDSALYFCAGSAGTGLSYEQYFGPGTRLTVT.

Only a few counts were recorded for this clonotype. This sequence joins TRBV12-3 or TRBV12-4 and TRBJ2-7; D gene uncertain. The CDR3 is 16 amino acids. V lost 7 bases and J lost 1, with 20 bases in between. CDR3 amino acids: CASKGAIAGSSYEQYF. CDR3 sequence (DNA): TGTGCCAGCAAGGGCGCAATAGCAGGATCGTCCTACGAGCAGTACTTC.